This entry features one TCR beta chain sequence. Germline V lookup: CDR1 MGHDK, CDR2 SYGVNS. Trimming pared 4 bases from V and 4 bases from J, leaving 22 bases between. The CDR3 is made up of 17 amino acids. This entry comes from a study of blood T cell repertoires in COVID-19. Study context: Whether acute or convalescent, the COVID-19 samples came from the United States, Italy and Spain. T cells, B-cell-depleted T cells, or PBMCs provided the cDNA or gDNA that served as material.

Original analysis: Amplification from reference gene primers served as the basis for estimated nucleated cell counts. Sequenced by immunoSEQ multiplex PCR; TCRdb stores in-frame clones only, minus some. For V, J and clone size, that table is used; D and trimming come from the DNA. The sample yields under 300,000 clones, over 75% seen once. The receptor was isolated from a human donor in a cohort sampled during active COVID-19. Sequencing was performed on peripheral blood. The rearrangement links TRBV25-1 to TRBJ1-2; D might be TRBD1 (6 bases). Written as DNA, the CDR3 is TGTGCCAGCAGTGGGGACAACCCTTTAGACGGAGGCTATGGCTACACCTTC. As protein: CASSGDNPLDGGYGYTF.